This T cell receptor beta chain was captured in a study of breast tumors, draining lymph nodes, adjacent tissues. Each CDR3 protein gets one entry after TCRdb re-called the multiplex PCR reads with MiXCR. The profile covers approximately 130,000 distinct CDR3 sequences, with about 20% appearing a single time and roughly 2% taken by the ten largest. At least ten counts were recorded for this clonotype. Antigen unknown. Axillary draining lymph nodes of breast cancer patients supplied the node samples. Findings and caveats of the study: The lymph node origin of tumor T cells was framed as consistent with a hypothesis, not demonstrated. Tumors had less TCR diversity than lymph nodes, more than nontumor tissue.

Germline V gives CDR1 SGDLS, CDR2 YYNGEE. There are 17 residues in the CDR3. V shed 0 bases, J shed 5 bases, and the junction held 9 bases outside the gene matches. Sequencing was carried out using axillary lymph node tissue. This sequence originates from a female donor with breast cancer. Some clones in this sample may be carry-over from other donors' samples. The J gene is TRBJ2-5, the V gene TRBV9, with 11 bases aligning to TRBD2. The CDR3 DNA sequence: TGTGCCAGCAGCGTAGAACTAGCGGGAGCGGGGCAGGAGACCCAGTACTTC. Translated, it gives CASSVELAGAGQETQYF.